What follows describes a single T cell receptor beta chain. Its antigen is currently not known. It has no much larger one-base neighbor in the sample; base qualities were not kept. The cohort consisted of approximately 670 healthy bone marrow donors. All cohort members were sampled while nominally healthy, although unrecorded immune exposures were likely present. The donor tested CMV seropositive and was one of the 289 seropositive cohort members. Each donor provided a peripheral blood sample, and peripheral blood mononuclear cells were used for TCR beta sequencing. Genomic DNA extraction from the blood cell samples was performed with the Qiagen DNeasy Blood Extraction Kit. This sample is drawn from a study of cytomegalovirus exposure and HLA in healthy donors (dated by TCRdb to about 2017). Regarding the complete study: According to an earlier analysis of 587 of the donors, roughly 180 million T cells yielded 95 million to 140 million unique TCR beta sequences and 276 Gb of sequence data. Roughly 300 gigabases of sequencing data and approximately 84 million unique TCR sequences were included in an early release covering about 700 HLA-typed donors. The genetic ancestry cluster associated with self-reported Caucasian donors included 81% of the roughly 400 genotyped donors. The study aimed to test whether cataloging public T cell receptors could reveal signatures of past pathogen exposure. The T cell repertoires of some 670 subjects were profiled by immunosequencing and related to cytomegalovirus serostatus. A separate validation cohort of about 110 different subjects was used in addition to the 666-subject first cohort. To predict cytomegalovirus infection status, the study combined high-throughput TCR immunosequencing, statistical association of individual TCRs with disease status, and machine learning. A later analysis re-examined previously published TCR beta repertoires from more than 550 donors and added high-resolution HLA genotyping to investigate patterns of TCR occurrence. Rather than using new phenotypic data, the later analysis identified candidate immune exposures from TCR beta sequences and from how often those sequences occurred across donors. To decide whether each TCR beta V gene segment behaved as functional or pseudogenic, an earlier analysis of some 600 of the donors relied on high-throughput TCR beta sequencing. Donor age, sex, ethnicity and CMV serostatus were collected together with the repertoire data. In a later genetic analysis, genome-wide SNP genotypes for about three fifths of the roughly 670 donors were used, and that subset was treated as a discovery cohort. Every repertoire in the discovery cohort had been generated on one and the same sequencing platform. Class I and class II HLA loci were covered by the typing at four-digit resolution. The number of donors typed differed by locus, with about 629-630 for A, B, C, DRB1 and DQB1, 522 for DQA1, 600 to 610 for DPA1, and over 400 for DPB1. Because of strong linkage in the cohort, roughly 5 DR-DQ haplotypes were treated as single units for association and clustering. Across about 370 genotyped donors of the cohort, an average of approximately 240,000 unique TCR beta nucleotide sequences per donor were sequenced, and around 19% of those sequences were non-productive.

Germline trimming: 6 bases from V, 0 bases from J; junction bases outside gene matches: 4. CDR1 and CDR2, per the germline V gene, are SNHLY and FYNNEI. From the cysteine through the phenylalanine, the CDR3 covers 14 amino acids. Of all the DNA, just the CDR3 is kept, 42 bases in frame from base 1. Libraries were made using the immunoSEQ multiplex PCR assay. The multiplex PCR relied on a mix of 60 forward primers for TCR Vbeta segments and 13 reverse primers for TCR Jbeta segments. The CDR3 region of rearranged TCR beta genes was amplified from genomic DNA with a multiplex PCR assay. The Illumina HiSeq System was used to sequence the amplified TCR beta libraries as 87-base-pair reads. Processing in the source paper ran as follows. Across the roughly 700 repertoires, a later analysis counted around 80 million unique TCR beta chains, approximately 12 million of which were shared by at least two donors. To remove PCR and sequencing errors, raw reads were error-corrected and collapsed into unique sequences using a nearest-neighbor algorithm that merged closely related sequences. V, D and J gene segments were assigned by aligning CDR3 sequences to IMGT reference sequences. Each retained sequence needed at least a six-nucleotide match to both a V gene segment and a J gene segment. Rearrangements were classified as productive when the CDR3 lacked stop codons and remained in frame with V and J, and all other rearrangements were classified as non-productive. Following IMGT convention, CDR3 was defined as the stretch from the second conserved V-encoded cysteine up to the conserved J-encoded phenylalanine. In an earlier analysis of roughly 610 of the donors, sequences lacking an unambiguous match to a single V gene segment were excluded. In an earlier analysis of roughly 600 of the donors, a V segment was called functional when productive rearrangements were above 56.7%, and segregating when the standard deviation between donors exceeded 5%. A statistical classification framework was built for diagnosing cytomegalovirus status from the catalog of TCR beta chain sequences. V and J gene assignment, in a later analysis, came from comparing TCR nucleotide sequences with IMGT/GENE-DB human TR gene sequences. The TCRdist pipeline was used in a later analysis to assign CDR3 sequences and most-parsimonious VDJ recombination scenarios. In a later analysis, each TCR beta chain was defined by its CDR3 amino acid sequence together with its V-gene family, and reads without a unique V-gene family were excluded. A later analysis removed 500 to 650 highly shared, low-generation-probability nucleotide sequences to deal with suspected cross-contamination and a sequencing artifact. In a later analysis, a clonal expansion index was calculated for each public chain from normalized within-repertoire ranks of inferred template counts. In a later analysis, generation probabilities were computed using a VDJ recombination model fitted to out-of-frame rearrangements, and the results were checked against IGoR. In a later analysis, TCR-TCR, TCR-HLA and TCR-CMV co-occurrence was scored with hypergeometric tests, and a repertoire-size bias correction was applied to TCR pairs. False discovery rates were estimated in a later analysis by permuting HLA or CMV assignments 20 times. A later analysis grouped co-occurring TCRs with DBSCAN, adding TCRdist sequence similarity when clustering within HLA-allele-positive subsets. Repertoires with fewer than 30,000 or more than 120,000 public chains were left out of co-occurrence clustering, as were five repertoires with anomalous nucleotide sharing. In its TCRdb copy, this immuneACCESS table keeps in-frame sequences only and misses some clones. Where compared with another copy, unresolved V genes explain less than half of these, and the others have no known cause. Clone size and the V and J calls come from that table; the DNA yielded D and trimming. The sample contains just over 150,000 clones, about 75% of them found a single time. Of the sample, 0.85% to 1% is held by the ten largest clones.

What the work shows at the level of the full study, not this receptor alone: Because HLA typing was unavailable for some donors at each locus, only the typed subset was used in association tests. Correlated functional status among segregating V segments might be attributable to linkage disequilibrium, but an unknown experimental factor could not be ruled out. In a later analysis, most CMV-associated TCR beta chains were found to appear HLA-restricted, with HLA associations seemingly driven largely by CMV exposure. In a later analysis, several top co-occurrence clusters were reported to appear linked to parvovirus B19, influenza, CMV and Epstein-Barr virus. The study listed approximately 150 TCR beta chains as associated with cytomegalovirus. A further reported finding was that TCR beta sequences accurately predicted the HLA-A and HLA-B alleles for most subjects in the first cohort. A later analysis associated about 17,000 TCR beta sequences with specific HLA alleles at a false discovery rate of 0.05. The sequencing pipeline was judged likely to have produced a cluster of highly shared sequence variants as a technical artifact. Because counts were too low, around 18 rarely observed V segments, including chromosome 9 orphons, were left out of the earlier analysis of roughly 600 of the donors. A later analysis found that TCR association rates varied across HLA loci, with DRB1 alleles showing the most associated TCRs and HLA-C alleles the fewest. Strong co-occurrence of HLA alleles, especially DR and DQ, made assigning TCR associations to individual alleles difficult. Three of the identified cytomegalovirus-associated TCR beta chains were confirmed in vitro to be specific for cytomegalovirus antigens. This cohort had only TCR beta chains sequenced, and the lack of alpha or paired-chain data limited which features could be detected. A later genetic analysis reported fewer N-insertions in productive TCRs among donors in an Asian-associated ancestry cluster than the roughly 700-donor mean. Roughly uniform sequencing depth across donors was assumed in presence/absence analyses, although this assumption may not hold. The only immune exposure information available for the cohort was CMV serostatus. Some IMGT-functional V segments, including TRBV6-2 and TRBV6-3, could not be told apart with the 87-base-pair reads, so those segments were excluded. In both the original and validation cohorts, the classifier was reported to diagnose cytomegalovirus status with high specificity and sensitivity. A later analysis found that HLA-associated TCR beta chains were more clonally expanded and had lower generation probabilities than equally common non-associated chains. Broadly in line with IMGT annotations, most TCR beta V segments showed up in productive rearrangements about 87% or about 30% of the time in an earlier analysis of several hundred of the donors. The authors suggested that the approach could potentially be generalized to other disease states and immunological phenotypes. While some public TCRs were present in many individuals, most TCR sequences turned up only very rarely across donors. A later genetic analysis associated a missense DCLRE1C variant with V-gene and J-gene trimming of TCR beta chains, and an independent cohort replicated the association.

The sequence was collected from a woman aged 45 to 65 in good health and CMV-seropositive. The rearrangement combines TRBV2 with TRBJ2-7, with TRBD2 identical over 8 junction bases. Sequencing input: PBMCs. The bases read TGTGCCAGCAGAGCCAGCGGGAGCTCCTACGAGCAGTACTTC. It translates as CASRASGSSYEQYF.